The T cell receptor (beta chain) described here comes from a study of regulatory T cells in long-lasting Graves disease. As for time point: newly diagnosed GD, antithyroid drugs for less than 3 months. Making the TCR library involved RNA that had been extracted from PBMCs. Combining iRepertoire HTBI primers with Arm-PCR of CDR3 regions, the authors built TCR beta libraries. TCRdb reprocessed the multiplex PCR reads via MiXCR and lists one record per CDR3 protein. The table records some 490,000 distinct CDR3 sequences, around 12% of them present only once. This clonotype was counted a few times. This CDR3 comprises 17 residues. The V segment lost 1 base and the J segment 6 bases; nucleotides outside the gene matches: 10. Per the germline V gene, CDR1 is SGHVS and CDR2 is FNYEAQ. The same sample was also used in a study of T cells in Graves' hyperthyroidism and ophthalmopathy.

The receptor's source is a woman aged 25-40 years with Graves disease. The chain couples TRBV7-6 to TRBJ2-7, with TRBD2 identical over 12 bases. This specimen was peripheral blood mononuclear cells (PBMCs), taken at new diagnosis, from a patient treated with antithyroid drugs. The CDR3 region has the DNA TGTGCCAGCAGCTTAGAGACTAGCGGGAGTTTTATATCCGAGCAGTACTTC. Translated: CASSLETSGSFISEQYF.